What follows are 28 T cell receptor beta chains derived from one specimen sequenced in a study of T cell responses to AZD1222 COVID-19 vaccine. This table comes from immunoSEQ multiplex PCR, and its TCRdb copy is limited to in-frame clones, with some not included. Seen here are 68,000 or so clones, 80% to 85% observed once, and the top ten hold 12%. This material consisted of peripheral blood, taken on day 0 of AZD1222 vaccination. These receptors originate from an adult in good health.

This clone has only a few counts. V is TRBV4-3 and J is TRBJ1-5; no reliable D call. This CDR3 is 16 amino acids long. Looked up from germline, CDR1 is LGHNA and CDR2 is YSLEER. V gave up 0 bases and J gave up 4 bases, with 13 bases separating them. This chain's CDR3 is CASSQEVVSLNQPQHF. The CDR3 bases are TGCGCCAGCAGCCAAGAAGTAGTCTCATTAAATCAGCCCCAGCATTTT.

This clone was recorded at least ten times. The CDR3 DNA reads as TGTGCCAGCAGCACGAAGTCCGGCTACGAGCAGTACTTC. Translation: CASSTKSGYEQYF. The chain combines TRBV11-3 with TRBJ2-7; D uncertain. The CDR3 spans 13 residues. V shed 5 bases and J shed 3 bases, with 11 bases lying between them. Germline CDR1 is SGHNT and CDR2 is YENEEA.

The chain is built from TRBV6-5 and TRBJ2-7, with TRBD2 as a possible D gene (5 bases). Germline CDR1 is MNHEY and CDR2 is SVGAGI. The CDR3 extends over 14 amino acids. Trimming removed 7 bases from V and 0 bases from J, with 13 bases in between. CDR3 nucleotide sequence: TGTGCCAGCACCGAGATGACTATCTCCTACGAGCAGTACTTC. Encoded protein: CASTEMTISYEQYF.

The V and J genes are TRBV6-2 or TRBV6-3 and TRBJ2-1; 7 nucleotides align to TRBD2. V lost 2 bases to trimming and J lost 2 bases; unmatched junction nucleotides: 0. Per the germline V gene, CDR1 is MNHEY and CDR2 is SVGEGT. This CDR3 comprises 14 residues. The CDR3 sequence: CASSYGGAYNEQFF. CDR3 DNA: TGTGCCAGCAGTTACGGGGGGGCCTACAATGAGCAGTTCTTC.

The rearrangement joins TRBV9 to TRBJ1-3; a weak D match, TRBD1 (6 bases). This CDR3 is 15 amino acids long. V was trimmed by 4 bases and J by 0 bases, leaving 11 bases between them. Germline V gene sequence: CDR1 SGDLS, CDR2 YYNGEE. The CDR3: CASSSRDTSGNTIYF. Written as DNA, the CDR3 is TGTGCCAGCAGCTCCAGGGACACCTCTGGAAACACCATATATTTT. The full variable domain, with the rest looked up from reference TRBV9 and TRBJ1-3, is DSGVTQTPKHLITATGQRVTLRCSPRSGDLSVYWYQQSLDQGLQFLIQYYNGEERAKGNILERFSAQQFPDLHSELNLSSLELGDSALYFCASSSRDTSGNTIYFGEGSWLTVV.

This rearrangement joins TRBV14 to TRBJ1-1; the match to TRBD1 covers 9 bases. Germline-derived CDR1 and CDR2 are SGHDN and FVKESK. After removal of 2 bases from V and 11 bases from J, the junction contained 15 bases not matched to a gene. The CDR3 covers 16 residues. CDR3 nucleotide sequence: TGTGCCAGCAGCCAACTGGACAGGGGAGTTCCTAGGTTGGCTTTCTTT. Its translation is CASSQLDRGVPRLAFF.

This sequence joins TRBV5-1 and TRBJ1-4, with a weak D call TRBD1 (5 bases). The CDR3 covers 14 residues. CDR1 is SGHRS and CDR2 is YFSETQ in the germline V gene. The V and J ends lost 10 bases and 4 bases respectively, with 17 bases between them. The CDR3 coding sequence is TGCGCCTCCAGACCTGGGGGTAATAATGAAAAACTGTTTTTT. This encodes CASRPGGNNEKLFF.

The chain is built from TRBV6-5 and TRBJ1-3; D is possibly TRBD1 (6 bases). Trimming took off 2 bases at V and 3 bases at J, with 11 bases between the two ends. Germline V gene sequence: CDR1 MNHEY, CDR2 SVGAGI. The CDR3 is 15 residues long. The DNA for the CDR3 is TGTGCCAGCAGTTACAGCAGGGGTTTTGGAAACACCATATATTTT. The encoded protein is CASSYSRGFGNTIYF.

This clone has only one observation. CDR3 amino acids: CASSLDPRFQETQYF. The DNA for the CDR3 is TGTGCCAGCAGCTTAGATCCCAGATTCCAAGAGACCCAGTACTTC. The chain joins TRBV7-2 to TRBJ2-5, with unresolved D. Trimming shortened V by 1 base and J by 1 base, and 10 bases separated the two germline ends. The CDR3 extends over 15 amino acids. Germline CDR1 and CDR2: SGHTA and FQGNSA.

The gene calls are TRBV19 and TRBJ1-5; D is possibly TRBD1 (5 bases). The length of the CDR3 is 16 residues. Per germline, CDR1 LNHDA and CDR2 SQIVND (reference sequence). The V end lost 4 bases, the J end lost 3 bases, and 16 bases lay between the germline ends. CDR3 protein: CASSNPNRIPNQPQHF. CDR3 nucleotide sequence: TGTGCCAGTAGTAACCCCAACAGGATTCCCAATCAGCCCCAGCATTTT.

The chain has TRBV5-4 and TRBJ2-3; tentative D call: TRBD1 (6 bases). Per germline, CDR1 SGHNT and CDR2 YYREEE (reference sequence). Trimming pared 4 bases from V and 3 bases from J, leaving 12 bases between. This CDR3 region has 14 residues. The CDR3 here is CASSPKQGTDTQYF. The CDR3 bases are TGTGCCAGCAGCCCAAAACAGGGTACAGATACGCAGTATTTT.

This clone occurred a few times. The CDR3, as DNA: TGTGCCAGCAGCCAAGAAATGACAGGAACCTACGAGCAGTACTTC. Amino acid sequence: CASSQEMTGTYEQYF. The chain couples TRBV14 to TRBJ2-7, with a weak D call TRBD1 (6 bases). Germline values: CDR1 SGHDN, CDR2 FVKESK. Deletions cut 0 bases from V and 2 bases from J, with 11 bases between. This CDR3 is built from 15 residues.

This sequence joins TRBV6-1 and TRBJ1-5; D unresolved. Germline CDR1 and CDR2: MNHNS and SASEGT. V lost 0 bases and J lost 10, with 10 bases in between. CDR3 length equals 13 residues. The CDR3 reads CASSEARREPQHF. The CDR3 DNA reads as TGTGCCAGCAGTGAAGCGCGGAGGGAACCCCAGCATTTT.

V gene TRBV5-1 combines with J gene TRBJ2-1; D call uncertain. The CDR3 has 14 amino acids. CDR1 and CDR2 from the germline V gene are SGHRS and YFSETQ. Trimming stripped 0 bases from V and 0 bases from J, with 4 bases between. DNA of the CDR3: TGCGCCAGCAGCTTGGACAGCTCCTACAATGAGCAGTTCTTC. It is translated as CASSLDSSYNEQFF.

This chain uses TRBV6-1 with TRBJ1-1; D may be TRBD1 (6 bases). This CDR3 is built from 15 residues. With 2 bases removed from V and 4 bases from J, the gap between germline ends came to 14 bases. Germline V gene data show CDR1 as MNHNS and CDR2 as SASEGT. CDR3 amino acids: CASSERRAGATEAFF. Written as DNA, the CDR3 is TGTGCCAGCAGTGAAAGGCGTGCGGGGGCCACTGAAGCTTTCTTT.

V gene TRBV3-1 (or the pseudogene TRBV3-2) combines with J gene TRBJ1-2; TRBD1 agrees at 7 bases. CDR1 LGHDT and CDR2 YNNKEL come from the germline V gene (reference sequence). CDR3 length equals 13 residues. Unmatched junction bases numbered 0, after V lost 3 bases and J lost 2 bases. CDR3 protein: CASSQTGNYGYTF. The CDR3 nucleotides read TGTGCCAGCAGCCAGACAGGGAACTATGGCTACACCTTC.

The chain employs TRBV5-6 and TRBJ1-2, with a tentative D call TRBD1 (6 bases). With 0 bases removed from V and 0 bases from J, the gap between germline ends came to 15 bases. The CDR3 contains 17 residues. Germline values: CDR1 SGHDT, CDR2 YYEEEE. CDR3 sequence reads: CASSLATGTITNYGYTF. The CDR3 DNA follows: TGTGCCAGCAGCTTGGCAACAGGGACCATTACTAACTATGGCTACACCTTC. Using reference TRBV5-6 and TRBJ1-2 for the parts outside the CDR3, the full variable domain is DAGVTQSPTHLIKTRGQQVTLRCSPKSGHDTVSWYQQALGQGPQFIFQYYEEEERQRGNFPDRFSGHQFPNYSSELNVNALLLGDSALYLCASSLATGTITNYGYTFGSGTRLTVV.

This clone was counted only a few times. This chain connects TRBV7-9 to TRBJ2-5; either TRBD1 or TRBD2 may supply D (5 bases each). This CDR3 has 15 amino acids. The ends were cut back, 4 bases at V and 10 bases at J, with 22 bases in the middle. Looked up from germline, CDR1 is SEHNR and CDR2 is FQNEAQ (reference sequence). The CDR3 spells CASSSPGDRREGQYF. CDR3 bases: TGTGCCAGCAGCTCCCCCGGGGACCGGCGAGAGGGCCAGTACTTC.

The chain's CDR3 is CASRGTGFVKNIQYF. CDR3 DNA sequence: TGTGCCAGCAGGGGGACAGGGTTTGTCAAAAACATTCAGTACTTC. V gene TRBV2 combines with J gene TRBJ2-4; TRBD1 matches 9 bases. J gave up 3 bases and V 6 bases, and 6 bases lay outside the gene matches. Germline CDR1 is SNHLY and CDR2 is FYNNEI. The CDR3 totals 15 residues.

This clone has just one count. The chain carries TRBV6-5 and TRBJ1-1; no firm D call. Germline assignment: CDR1 MNHEY and CDR2 SVGAGI. The CDR3 totals 14 residues. V lost 4 bases and J 1 base, leaving 10 bases between the germline ends. The CDR3 protein is CASSLTGRNTEAFF. CDR3 sequence (DNA): TGTGCCAGCAGTTTGACGGGTCGGAACACTGAAGCTTTCTTT.

The gene calls are TRBV19 and TRBJ1-5; weak D call: TRBD1 (5 bases). CDR3 length equals 20 residues. Germline V gives CDR1 LNHDA, CDR2 SQIVND (reference sequence). Trimming left V 3 bases short and J 2 bases short, with 26 bases between. The DNA of the CDR3 is TGTGCCAGTAGTATCTCGGGGATATTGGGGCGAGGGATGGGCAATCAGCCCCAGCATTTT. Its protein product is CASSISGILGRGMGNQPQHF.

On this clone itself: One junction end does not reproduce the germline sequence, and a read error may be involved. The chain carries TRBV7-7 and TRBJ2-2, with 8 bases lining up with TRBD1. The germline gives CDR1 SSHAT, CDR2 FNYEAQ (reference sequence). This CDR3 has 15 residues. CDR3 sequence: CASSQGQGRTGELFF. DNA for the CDR3: TGTGCTAGCAGCCAAGGACAGGGTCGGACCGGGGAGCTGTTTTTT. The entire variable domain, with the rest obtained from reference TRBV7-7 and TRBJ2-2, is as follows: GAGVSQSPRYKVTKRGQDVTLRCDPISSHATLYWYQQALGQGPEFLTYFNYEAQPDKSGLPSDRFSAERPEGSISTLTIQRTEQRDSAMYRCASSQGQGRTGELFFGEGSRLTVL.

V and J are TRBV30 and TRBJ1-5, with TRBD1 identical over 9 bases. Per the germline V gene, CDR1 is GTSNPN and CDR2 is SVGIG (reference sequence). Trimming removed 6 bases from V and 7 bases from J; junction bases left unmatched: 10. The CDR3 contains 14 residues. CDR3: CACRGTGQGQPQHF. The CDR3 region has the DNA TGTGCCTGCCGCGGGACAGGGCAGGGCCAGCCCCAGCATTTT.

The chain joins TRBV14 to TRBJ1-4, with D unresolved. CDR1 SGHDN and CDR2 FVKESK come from the germline V gene. The CDR3 covers 16 residues. With 5 bases removed from V and 0 bases from J, the gap between germline ends came to 13 bases. The CDR3 spells CASSALMAATNEKLFF. The CDR3 DNA reads as TGTGCCAGCAGCGCACTCATGGCTGCAACTAATGAAAAACTGTTTTTT.

The rearrangement uses TRBV3-1 (or the pseudogene TRBV3-2) and TRBJ2-1; 10 bases line up with TRBD2. The CDR3 has 16 amino acids. V was clipped by 4 bases and J by 3 bases; unmatched bases: 6. Germline CDR1 and CDR2: LGHDT and YNNKEL (reference sequence). The CDR3 is CASSPSPSGGYNEQFF. The CDR3 DNA reads TGTGCCAGCAGCCCCTCTCCTAGCGGGGGCTACAATGAGCAGTTCTTC.

The rearrangement uses TRBV24-1 and TRBJ2-3; 8 positions agree with TRBD2. Germline CDR1 and CDR2: KGHDR and SFDVKD. V lost 9 bases to trimming and J lost 1 base; unmatched junction nucleotides: 5. The CDR3 extends over 14 amino acids. The CDR3 nucleotides read TGTGCCACCGATTCGACTAGCGGCACAGATACGCAGTATTTT. Its translation is CATDSTSGTDTQYF.

The chain couples TRBV5-4 to TRBJ1-1, with D maybe TRBD1 (6 bases). V was trimmed by 3 bases and J by 2 bases, leaving 17 bases between them. This CDR3 region has 16 residues. Germline values: CDR1 SGHNT, CDR2 YYREEE (reference sequence). The CDR3: CASSSPVGRGNTEAFF. CDR3 bases: TGTGCCAGCAGCTCCCCGGTCGGCAGGGGAAACACTGAAGCTTTCTTT.

The rearrangement uses TRBV9 and TRBJ1-2; TRBD1 might be the D (6 bases). In germline, CDR1 is SGDLS, CDR2 YYNGEE. V was clipped by 3 bases and J by 2 bases, with 11 bases between them. The CDR3 spans 14 residues. This CDR3 is CASSAQGGNYGYTF. CDR3 sequence (DNA): TGTGCCAGCAGCGCCCAAGGGGGGAACTATGGCTACACCTTC.